This TCR beta chain was found in a study of blood T cell repertoires in COVID-19. Study-level background: Sites across the United States, Italy and Spain contributed samples from acute and convalescent COVID-19. In each case, the material was cDNA or gDNA derived from T cells, B-cell-depleted T cells, or PBMCs.

Per the original methods: Amplification of reference gene primers was used by the study to estimate nucleated cell counts. Data came from immunoSEQ multiplex PCR; TCRdb stores just in-frame clones and leaves some out. Clone size and the V and J calls come from that table; the DNA yielded D and trimming. The table has roughly 4,900 clones, roughly 70% seen once. Source material: peripheral blood. This clonotype originated in a human donor in a cohort sampled during active COVID-19.

CDR3 amino acids: CASSLRGMGSGEQYF. CDR3 DNA sequence: TGTGCCAGCAGCTTAAGGGGGATGGGGTCGGGCGAGCAGTACTTC. This chain uses TRBV13 with TRBJ2-7; D might be TRBD1 (6 bases). This CDR3 comprises 15 residues. Trimming removed 2 bases from V and 6 bases from J, with 17 bases in between. Germline values: CDR1 PRHDT, CDR2 FYEKMQ (reference sequence).